Sequencing of this TCR beta chain was carried out in a study of technical replicates of blood from several donors. Assay used: immunoSEQ multiplex PCR; TCRdb lists only in-frame clones, some missing. The sample consists of 70,000 to 90,000 clones, 90% to 95% of them appearing once. V dropped 7 bases and J dropped 4; count of bases not matched to a gene: 4. The CDR3 is made up of 13 amino acids. Germline V gene lookup returns CDR1 LNHDA and CDR2 SQIVND (reference sequence). The genes are TRBV19 and TRBJ1-3; TRBD1 matches at 7 bases. This clonotype originated in a human donor in good health. The source material was T cells isolated from PBMCs. The CDR3 region has the DNA TGTGCCAGTACCTGGACAGGAGGAAACACCATATATTTT. Amino acids: CASTWTGGNTIYF.